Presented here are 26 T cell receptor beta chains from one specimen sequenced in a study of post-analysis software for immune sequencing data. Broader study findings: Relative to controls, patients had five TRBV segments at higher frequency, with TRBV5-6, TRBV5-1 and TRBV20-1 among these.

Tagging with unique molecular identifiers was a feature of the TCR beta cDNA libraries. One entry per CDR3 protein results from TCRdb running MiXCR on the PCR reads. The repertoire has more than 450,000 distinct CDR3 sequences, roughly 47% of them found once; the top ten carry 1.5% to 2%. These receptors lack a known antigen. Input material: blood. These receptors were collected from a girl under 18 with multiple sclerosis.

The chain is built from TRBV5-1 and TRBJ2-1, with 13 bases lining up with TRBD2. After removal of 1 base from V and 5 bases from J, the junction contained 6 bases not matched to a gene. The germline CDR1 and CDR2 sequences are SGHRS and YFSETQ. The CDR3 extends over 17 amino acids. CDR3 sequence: CASSLTLAGGPHNEQFF. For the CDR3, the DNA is TGCGCCAGCAGCTTGACACTAGCGGGAGGGCCCCACAATGAGCAGTTCTTC.

CDR3 sequence reads: CSAYEGDRLRGNQPQHF. For the CDR3, the DNA is TGCAGTGCATATGAGGGGGATCGATTGCGGGGCAATCAGCCCCAGCATTTT. The chain couples TRBV20-1 to TRBJ1-5; D possibly corresponds to TRBD1 (6 bases). CDR3 length: 17 residues. Germline V gene sequence: CDR1 DFQATT, CDR2 SNEGSKA (reference sequence). V lost 6 bases and J lost 2, with 23 bases in between.

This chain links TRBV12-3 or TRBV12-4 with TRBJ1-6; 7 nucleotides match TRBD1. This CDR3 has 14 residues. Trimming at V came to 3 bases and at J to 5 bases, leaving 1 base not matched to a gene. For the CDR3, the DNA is TGTGCCAGCAGTTTGGGGACAGATAATTCACCCCTCCACTTT. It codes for CASSLGTDNSPLHF.

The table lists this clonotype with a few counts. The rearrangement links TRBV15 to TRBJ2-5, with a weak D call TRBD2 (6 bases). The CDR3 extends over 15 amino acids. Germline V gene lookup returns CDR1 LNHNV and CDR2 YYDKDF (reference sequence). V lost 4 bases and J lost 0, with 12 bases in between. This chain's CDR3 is CATSKAGSYQETQYF. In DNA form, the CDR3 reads TGTGCCACCAGCAAGGCGGGATCGTACCAAGAGACCCAGTACTTC.

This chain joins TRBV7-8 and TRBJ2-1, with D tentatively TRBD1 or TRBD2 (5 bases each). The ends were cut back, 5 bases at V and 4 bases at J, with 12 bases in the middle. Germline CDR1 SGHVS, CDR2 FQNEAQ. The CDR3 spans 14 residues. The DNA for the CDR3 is TGTGCCAGCAGCGTCGGGACCCTATACAATGAGCAGTTCTTC. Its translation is CASSVGTLYNEQFF.

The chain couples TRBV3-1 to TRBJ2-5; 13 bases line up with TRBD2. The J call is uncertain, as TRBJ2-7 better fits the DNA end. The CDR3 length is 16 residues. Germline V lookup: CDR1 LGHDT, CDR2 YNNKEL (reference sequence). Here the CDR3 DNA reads TGTGCCAGCAGCTTCGGACTAGCGGGAGTCGCCTGCGAGCAGTACTTC. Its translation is CASSFGLAGVACEQYF.

The CDR3 DNA follows: TGCAGTGCCCGCGGACAGTCCGGCACAGATACGCAGTATTTT. Protein: CSARGQSGTDTQYF. V is TRBV20-1 and J is TRBJ2-3, with a possible D match to TRBD1 (6 bases). The germline V gene encodes CDR1 DFQATT and CDR2 SNEGSKA (reference sequence). Between the trimmed V and J ends, which lost 6 bases and 1 base, there was a span of 14 bases. The CDR3 has 14 amino acids.

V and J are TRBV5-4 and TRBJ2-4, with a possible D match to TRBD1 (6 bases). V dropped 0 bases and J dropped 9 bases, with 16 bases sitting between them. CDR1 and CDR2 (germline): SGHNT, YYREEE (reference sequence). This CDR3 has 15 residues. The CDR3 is CASSLDAGASGIQYF. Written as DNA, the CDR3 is TGTGCCAGCAGCTTGGATGCAGGGGCCAGCGGCATTCAGTACTTC. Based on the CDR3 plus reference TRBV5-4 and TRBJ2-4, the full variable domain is ETGVTQSPTHLIKTRGQQVTLRCSSQSGHNTVSWYQQALGQGPQFIFQYYREEENGRGNFPPRFSGLQFPNYSSELNVNALELDDSALYLCASSLDAGASGIQYFGAGTRLSVL.

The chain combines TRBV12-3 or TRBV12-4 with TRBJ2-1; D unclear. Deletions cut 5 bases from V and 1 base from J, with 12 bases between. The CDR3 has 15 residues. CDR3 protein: CASSPGPKSYNEQFF. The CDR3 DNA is TGTGCCAGCAGTCCCGGACCTAAATCCTACAATGAGCAGTTCTTC.

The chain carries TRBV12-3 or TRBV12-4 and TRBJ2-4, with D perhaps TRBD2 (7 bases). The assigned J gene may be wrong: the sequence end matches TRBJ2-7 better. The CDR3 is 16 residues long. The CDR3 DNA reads TGTGCCAGCAGTACCCTCAGGGAGGGGGGTGGCTACGAGCAGTACTTC. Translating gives CASSTLREGGGYEQYF.

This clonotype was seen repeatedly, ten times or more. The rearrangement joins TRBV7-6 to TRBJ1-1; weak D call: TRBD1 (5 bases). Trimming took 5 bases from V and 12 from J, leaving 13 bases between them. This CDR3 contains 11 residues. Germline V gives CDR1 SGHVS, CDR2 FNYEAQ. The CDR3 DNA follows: TGTGCCAGCAGCGACGGGGCGGGAACTTTCTTT. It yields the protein CASSDGAGTFF.

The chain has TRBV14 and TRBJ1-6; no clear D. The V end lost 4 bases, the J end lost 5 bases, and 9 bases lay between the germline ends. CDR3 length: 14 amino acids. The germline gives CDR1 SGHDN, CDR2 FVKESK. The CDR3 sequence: CASSLGRNNSPLHF. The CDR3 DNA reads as TGTGCCAGCAGCCTCGGACGGAATAATTCACCCCTCCACTTT.

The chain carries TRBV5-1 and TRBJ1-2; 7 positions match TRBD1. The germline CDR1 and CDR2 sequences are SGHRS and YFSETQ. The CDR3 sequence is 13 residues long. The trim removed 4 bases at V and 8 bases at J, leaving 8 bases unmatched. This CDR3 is CASSVDRVDGYTF. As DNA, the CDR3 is TGCGCCAGCAGCGTAGACAGGGTCGACGGCTACACCTTC.

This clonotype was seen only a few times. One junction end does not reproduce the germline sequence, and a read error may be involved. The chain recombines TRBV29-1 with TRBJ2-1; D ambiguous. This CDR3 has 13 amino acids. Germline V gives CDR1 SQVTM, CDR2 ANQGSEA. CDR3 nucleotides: TGCAGCGCTGAAAGACGCGGTTGGAATGAGCAGTTCTTC. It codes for CSAERRGWNEQFF.

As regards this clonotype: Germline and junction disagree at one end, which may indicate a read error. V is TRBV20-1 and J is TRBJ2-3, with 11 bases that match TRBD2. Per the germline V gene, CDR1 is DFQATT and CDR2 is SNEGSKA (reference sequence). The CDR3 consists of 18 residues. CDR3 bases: TGCAGTACTAGAGCTGCATCTGGACTAGCGGGTACGACAGATACGCAGTATTTT. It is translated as CSTRAASGLAGTTDTQYF.

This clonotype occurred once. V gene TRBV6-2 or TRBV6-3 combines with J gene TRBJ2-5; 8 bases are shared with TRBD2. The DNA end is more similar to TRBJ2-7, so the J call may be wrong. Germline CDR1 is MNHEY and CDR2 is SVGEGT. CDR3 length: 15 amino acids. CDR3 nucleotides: TGTGCCAGCAGTTCCCCTAGCGGGCAGTCCTACGAGCAGTACTTC. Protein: CASSSPSGQSYEQYF.

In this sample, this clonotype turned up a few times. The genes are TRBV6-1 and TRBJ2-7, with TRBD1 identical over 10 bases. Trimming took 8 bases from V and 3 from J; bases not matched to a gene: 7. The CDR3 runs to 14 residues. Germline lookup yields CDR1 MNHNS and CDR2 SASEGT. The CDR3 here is CASGRDRGFYEQYF. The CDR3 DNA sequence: TGTGCCAGCGGCCGGGACAGGGGCTTCTACGAGCAGTACTTC.

The CDR3 region is CASSLEQGVEKLFF. The CDR3 nucleotides are TGCGCCAGCAGCTTGGAACAGGGGGTAGAAAAACTGTTTTTT. The chain links TRBV5-1 to TRBJ1-4, with 8 bases aligning to TRBD1. V was clipped by 0 bases and J by 8 bases; unmatched bases: 3. CDR3 length: 14 amino acids. Germline values: CDR1 SGHRS, CDR2 YFSETQ.

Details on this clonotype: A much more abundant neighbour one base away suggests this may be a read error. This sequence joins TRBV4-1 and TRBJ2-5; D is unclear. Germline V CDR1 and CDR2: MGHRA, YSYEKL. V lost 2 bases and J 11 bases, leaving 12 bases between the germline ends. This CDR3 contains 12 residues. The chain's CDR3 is CASSQLSGEQYF. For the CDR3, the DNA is TGCGCCAGCAGCCAACTCTCCGGTGAGCAGTACTTC.

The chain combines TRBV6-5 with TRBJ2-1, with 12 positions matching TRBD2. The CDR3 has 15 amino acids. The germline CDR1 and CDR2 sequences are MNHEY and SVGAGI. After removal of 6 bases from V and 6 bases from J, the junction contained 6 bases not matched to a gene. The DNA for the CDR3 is TGTGCCAGCAGACTTACTAGCGGGGGGTTCAATGAGCAGTTCTTC. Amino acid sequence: CASRLTSGGFNEQFF.

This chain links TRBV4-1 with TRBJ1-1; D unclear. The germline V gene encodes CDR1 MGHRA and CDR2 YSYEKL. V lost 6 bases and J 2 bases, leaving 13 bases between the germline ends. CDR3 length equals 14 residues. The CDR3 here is CASRLVEGNTEAFF. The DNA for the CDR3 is TGCGCCAGCAGGCTCGTAGAGGGAAACACTGAAGCTTTCTTT.

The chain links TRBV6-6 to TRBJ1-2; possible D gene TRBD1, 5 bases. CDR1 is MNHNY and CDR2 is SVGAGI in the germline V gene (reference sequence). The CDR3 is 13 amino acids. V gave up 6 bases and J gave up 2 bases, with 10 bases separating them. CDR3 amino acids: CASRLRGNYGYTF. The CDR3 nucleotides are TGTGCCAGCAGGCTACGGGGGAACTATGGCTACACCTTC.

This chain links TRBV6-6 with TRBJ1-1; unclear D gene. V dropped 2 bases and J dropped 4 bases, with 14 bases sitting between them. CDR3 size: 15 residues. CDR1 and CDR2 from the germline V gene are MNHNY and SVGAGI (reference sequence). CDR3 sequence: CASSYPGVGITEAFF. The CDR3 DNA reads TGTGCCAGCAGTTACCCTGGGGTAGGGATCACTGAAGCTTTCTTT.

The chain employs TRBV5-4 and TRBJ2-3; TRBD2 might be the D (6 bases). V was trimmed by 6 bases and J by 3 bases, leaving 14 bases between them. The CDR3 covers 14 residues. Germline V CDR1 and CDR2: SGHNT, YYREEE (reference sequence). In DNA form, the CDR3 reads TGTGCCAGCAAGTTGGCGGGAAGTACAGATACGCAGTATTTT. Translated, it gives CASKLAGSTDTQYF.

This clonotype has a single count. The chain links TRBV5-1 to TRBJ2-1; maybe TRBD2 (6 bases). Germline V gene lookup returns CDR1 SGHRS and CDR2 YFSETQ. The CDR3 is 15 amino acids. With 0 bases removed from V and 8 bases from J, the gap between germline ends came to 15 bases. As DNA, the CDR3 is TGCGCCAGCAGCTTGGCCGGGACTGGGCAGGATGAGCAGTTCTTC. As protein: CASSLAGTGQDEQFF.

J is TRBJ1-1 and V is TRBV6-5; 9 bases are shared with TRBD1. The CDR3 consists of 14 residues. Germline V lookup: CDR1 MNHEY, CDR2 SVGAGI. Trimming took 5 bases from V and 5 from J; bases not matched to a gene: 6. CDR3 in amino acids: CASSRDRGYTEAFF. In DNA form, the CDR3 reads TGTGCCAGCAGTCGCGACAGGGGGTATACTGAAGCTTTCTTT.